This T cell receptor (beta chain) comes out of a study of cytomegalovirus exposure and HLA in healthy donors. Overall study: Early release data held some 80 million unique TCRs from HLA-typed donors.

The PCR had 60 Vbeta and 13 Jbeta primers. TCRdb keeps only in-frame clones here, not all; method: immunoSEQ multiplex PCR. The sample records approximately 160,000 clones, 65% to 85% being singletons. Donors were ostensibly healthy at sampling, although undocumented immune exposures were probable. Trimming took off 0 bases at V and 13 bases at J, with 13 bases between the two ends. CDR1 and CDR2 (germline): SGHDT, YYEEEE. This CDR3 has 12 amino acids. The source is a woman between 35 and 50 years old in good health and CMV-seropositive. The chain has TRBV5-6 and TRBJ1-2, with D possibly TRBD1 on 6 matching bases. Material: PBMCs. The chain's CDR3 is CASSLETRTATF. The CDR3 DNA sequence: TGTGCCAGCAGCTTGGAAACAAGGACAGCCACCTTC.